The 12 T cell receptor beta chains listed next were all sequenced from one sample in a study of regulatory T cells in long-lasting Graves disease. Regarding time point: persistent/refractory GD, antithyroid drugs over 5 years with positive TRAb. Scientists built the TCR library using RNA that was extracted from PBMCs. TCR beta libraries were built with iRepertoire HTBI primers and Arm-PCR of CDR3 regions. TCRdb reprocessed the multiplex PCR reads via MiXCR and lists one record per CDR3 protein. Of some 370,000 distinct CDR3 sequences listed, about 23% are singletons. The sequences come from peripheral blood mononuclear cells (PBMCs), collected when the disease was refractory, from a patient treated with antithyroid drugs. These receptors were obtained from a woman aged 35 to 49 with Graves disease.

This clonotype was detected ten times or more. V gene TRBV12-3 or TRBV12-4 combines with J gene TRBJ2-7, with 7 bases matching TRBD2. The CDR3 sequence is 14 residues long. Trimming at V came to 1 base and at J to 2 bases, leaving 2 bases not matched to a gene. For the CDR3, the DNA is TGTGCCAGCAGTTTAGGGGGAGGGCCCTACGAGCAGTACTTC. Translating it yields CASSLGGGPYEQYF.

On this clonotype itself: This may be a read error, as it is one base from a much larger clone. V is TRBV10-3 and J is TRBJ2-5, with 10 nucleotides matching TRBD1. Germline CDR1 and CDR2: ENHRY and SYGVKD. The CDR3 consists of 16 residues. The CDR3, as DNA: TGTGCCGTCAGGGATCCGGGACAGGGGATCGGAGAGACCCAGTACTTC. This gives the protein CAVRDPGQGIGETQYF.

Comments on this clonotype: This clone may be a read error of a much larger clone one base away. The chain combines TRBV2 with TRBJ2-4; the match to TRBD2 covers 8 bases. With V trimmed by 2 bases and J by 3 bases, 18 bases remained unmatched. Germline CDR1 reads SNHLY; CDR2 reads FYNNEI. The CDR3 runs to 20 residues. CDR3 residues: CASSERGSGTGNLVKNIQYF. The CDR3 DNA follows: TGTGCCAGCAGTGAACGGGGTAGCGGGACCGGTAATTTAGTCAAAAACATTCAGTACTTC.

A note on this clonotype: With a much larger clone just one base away, this may be a read error. This sequence joins TRBV6-2 or TRBV6-3 and TRBJ2-2; TRBD2 aligns across 11 bases. The CDR3 length is 15 residues. V shed 8 bases, J shed 4 bases, and the junction held 6 bases outside the gene matches. In germline, CDR1 is MNHEY, CDR2 SVGEGT. The CDR3 region has the DNA TGTGCCAGCGGAAAACTAGCGGGGGCCACCGGGGAGCTGTTTTTT. Translated: CASGKLAGATGELFF.

This clonotype has more than one count but fewer than ten. V and J are TRBV6-1 and TRBJ1-5; no definite D call. The germline gives CDR1 MNHNS, CDR2 SASEGT. The ends were cut back, 2 bases at V and 3 bases at J, with 8 bases in the middle. This CDR3 has 14 residues. The CDR3 DNA follows: TGTGCCAGCAGTGAACGGCACAACAATCAGCCCCAGCATTTT. Translated, it gives CASSERHNNQPQHF.

This clonotype appeared many times. This chain joins TRBV7-8 and TRBJ1-2, with TRBD1 as a possible D gene (5 bases). Germline CDR1 is SGHVS and CDR2 is FQNEAQ. The CDR3 spans 14 residues. V was pared by 2 bases and J by 4 bases, with 11 bases between. The CDR3 sequence is CASSLQGGGYGYTF. In DNA, the CDR3 is TGTGCCAGCAGCTTACAGGGTGGTGGCTATGGCTACACCTTC.

The chain combines TRBV29-1 with TRBJ1-1; possible D gene TRBD1, 6 bases. Germline CDR1 SQVTM, CDR2 ANQGSEA. The V end was cut by 5 bases, the J end by 0 bases, with 16 bases between. The CDR3 extends over 15 amino acids. This CDR3 is CSVCGGPKVNTEAFF. CDR3 in DNA: TGCAGCGTTTGTGGGGGCCCTAAAGTGAACACTGAAGCTTTCTTT.

V is TRBV6-9 and J is TRBJ2-1; 8 bases line up with TRBD1. Looked up from germline, CDR1 is MNHGY and CDR2 is SVAAGI. V lost 3 bases and J lost 7; bases outside the gene matches: 11. The CDR3 has 16 amino acids. DNA for the CDR3: TGTGCCAGCAGTTACACCGACAGGGGTAGGCAGAATGAGCAGTTCTTC. Its translation: CASSYTDRGRQNEQFF.

This clonotype was recorded at least ten times. The chain recombines TRBV11-2 with TRBJ2-4; TRBD2 agrees at 8 bases. The CDR3 contains 13 residues. CDR1 SGHAT and CDR2 FQNNGV come from the germline V gene. J lost 8 bases, V lost 6 bases, and 6 bases had no gene match. The CDR3 loop is CASSSGTFDIQYF. The DNA for the CDR3 is TGTGCCAGCAGTAGCGGGACGTTTGACATTCAGTACTTC.

The chain uses TRBV2 and TRBJ2-3; a weak D match, TRBD2 (5 bases). V lost 2 bases to trimming and J lost 3 bases, with 12 bases between them. The length of the CDR3 is 15 residues. Germline CDR1 is SNHLY and CDR2 is FYNNEI. The CDR3 nucleotides are TGTGCCAGCAGTGAATGGGGAGTCGGGACAGATACGCAGTATTTT. Its translation is CASSEWGVGTDTQYF.

This clonotype showed up just once. This may be a read error, as it is one base from a much larger clone. The rearrangement joins TRBV2 to TRBJ1-6, with 7 nucleotides matching TRBD1. V lost 9 bases and J lost 11; bases outside the gene matches: 10. CDR1 SNHLY and CDR2 FYNNEI come from the germline V gene. The CDR3 has 13 amino acids. Here the CDR3 reads CARGRGPPPPLHF. For the CDR3, the DNA is TGTGCCAGAGGGAGGGGGCCTCCCCCACCCCTCCACTTT.

This clonotype was observed at least ten times. The chain recombines TRBV6-5 with TRBJ2-7, with TRBD1 matching 9 bases. The V segment lost 4 bases and the J segment 7 bases; nucleotides outside the gene matches: 5. The CDR3 has 13 amino acids. From germline, CDR1 is MNHEY and CDR2 SVGAGI. CDR3 coding DNA: TGTGCCAGCAGTTCCTACAGGGGGCGGGAGCAGTACTTC. Encoded protein: CASSSYRGREQYF.